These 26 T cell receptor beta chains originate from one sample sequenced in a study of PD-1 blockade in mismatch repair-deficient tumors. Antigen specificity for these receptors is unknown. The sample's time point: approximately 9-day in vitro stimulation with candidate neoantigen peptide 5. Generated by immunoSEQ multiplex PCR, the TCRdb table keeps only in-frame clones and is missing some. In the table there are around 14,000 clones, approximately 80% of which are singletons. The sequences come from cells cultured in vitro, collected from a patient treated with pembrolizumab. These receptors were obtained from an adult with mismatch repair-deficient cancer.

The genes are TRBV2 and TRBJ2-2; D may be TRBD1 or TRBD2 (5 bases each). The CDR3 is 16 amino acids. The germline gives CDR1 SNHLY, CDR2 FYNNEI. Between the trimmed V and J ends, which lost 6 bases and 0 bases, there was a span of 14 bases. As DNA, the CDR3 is TGTGCCAGCAGCGGACAAGGGACCGCGAACACCGGGGAGCTGTTTTTT. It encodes CASSGQGTANTGELFF.

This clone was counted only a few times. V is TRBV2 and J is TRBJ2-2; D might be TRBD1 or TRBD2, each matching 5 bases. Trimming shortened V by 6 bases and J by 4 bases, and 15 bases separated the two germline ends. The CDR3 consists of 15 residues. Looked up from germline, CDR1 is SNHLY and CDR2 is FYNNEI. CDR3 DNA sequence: TGTGCCAGCAGCACCGAGGGGCGCACCACCGGGGAGCTGTTTTTT. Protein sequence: CASSTEGRTTGELFF. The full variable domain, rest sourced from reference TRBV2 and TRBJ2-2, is EPEVTQTPSHQVTQMGQEVILRCVPISNHLYFYWYRQILGQKVEFLVSFYNNEISEKSEIFDDQFSVERPDGSNFTLKIRSTKLEDSAMYFCASSTEGRTTGELFFGEGSRLTVL.

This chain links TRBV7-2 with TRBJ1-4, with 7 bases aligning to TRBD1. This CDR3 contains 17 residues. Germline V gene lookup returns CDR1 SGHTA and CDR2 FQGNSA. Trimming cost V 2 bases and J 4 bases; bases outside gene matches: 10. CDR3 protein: CASSLSNVRDSNEKLFF. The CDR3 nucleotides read TGTGCCAGCAGCTTAAGCAACGTCCGGGACAGTAATGAAAAACTGTTTTTT.

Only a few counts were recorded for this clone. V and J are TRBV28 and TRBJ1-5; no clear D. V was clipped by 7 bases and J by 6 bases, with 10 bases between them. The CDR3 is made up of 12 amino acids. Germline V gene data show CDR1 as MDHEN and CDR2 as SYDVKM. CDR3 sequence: CASTSRGQPQHF. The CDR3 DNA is TGTGCCAGCACCTCGCGGGGTCAGCCCCAGCATTTT.

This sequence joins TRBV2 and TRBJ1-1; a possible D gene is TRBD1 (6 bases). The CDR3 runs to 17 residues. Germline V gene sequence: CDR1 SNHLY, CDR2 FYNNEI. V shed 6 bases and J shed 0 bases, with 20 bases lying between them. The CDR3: CASSDTGIGYMNTEAFF. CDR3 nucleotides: TGTGCCAGCAGCGATACAGGGATCGGGTATATGAACACTGAAGCTTTCTTT. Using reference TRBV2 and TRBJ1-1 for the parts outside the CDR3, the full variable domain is EPEVTQTPSHQVTQMGQEVILRCVPISNHLYFYWYRQILGQKVEFLVSFYNNEISEKSEIFDDQFSVERPDGSNFTLKIRSTKLEDSAMYFCASSDTGIGYMNTEAFFGQGTRLTVV.

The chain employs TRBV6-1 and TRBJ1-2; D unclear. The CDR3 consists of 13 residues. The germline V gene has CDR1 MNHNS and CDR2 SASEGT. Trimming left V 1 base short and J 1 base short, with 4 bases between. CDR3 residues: CASSEEGNYGYTF. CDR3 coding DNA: TGTGCCAGCAGTGAAGAGGGTAACTATGGCTACACCTTC.

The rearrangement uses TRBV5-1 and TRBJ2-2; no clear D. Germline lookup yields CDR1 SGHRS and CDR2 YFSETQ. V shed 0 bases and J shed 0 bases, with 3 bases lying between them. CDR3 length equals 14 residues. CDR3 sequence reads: CASSLGTNTGELFF. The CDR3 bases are TGCGCCAGCAGCTTGGGAACGAACACCGGGGAGCTGTTTTTT.

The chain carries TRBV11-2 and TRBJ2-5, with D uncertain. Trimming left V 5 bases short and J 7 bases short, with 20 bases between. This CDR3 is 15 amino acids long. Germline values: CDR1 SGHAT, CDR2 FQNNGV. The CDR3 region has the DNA TGTGCCAGCAGCCCTAGAACAGACATGCTTGTGACCCAGTACTTC. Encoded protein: CASSPRTDMLVTQYF.

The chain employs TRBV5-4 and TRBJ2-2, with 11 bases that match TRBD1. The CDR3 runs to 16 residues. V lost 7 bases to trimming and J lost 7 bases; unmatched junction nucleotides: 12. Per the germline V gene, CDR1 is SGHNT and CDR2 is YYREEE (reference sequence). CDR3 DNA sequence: TGTGCCAGCGGCACACCGGGACAGGGGGGGAGCGGGGAGCTGTTTTTT. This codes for CASGTPGQGGSGELFF. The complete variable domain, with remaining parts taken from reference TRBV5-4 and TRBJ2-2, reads ETGVTQSPTHLIKTRGQQVTLRCSSQSGHNTVSWYQQALGQGPQFIFQYYREEENGRGNFPPRFSGLQFPNYSSELNVNALELDDSALYLCASGTPGQGGSGELFFGEGSRLTVL.

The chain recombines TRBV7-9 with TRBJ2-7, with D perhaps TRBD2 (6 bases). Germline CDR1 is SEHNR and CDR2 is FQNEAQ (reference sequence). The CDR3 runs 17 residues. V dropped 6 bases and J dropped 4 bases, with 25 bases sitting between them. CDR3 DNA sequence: TGTGCCAGCAGTTTCCCCCTAGGGACTCTCAAGGGGTACGAGCAGTACTTC. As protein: CASSFPLGTLKGYEQYF.

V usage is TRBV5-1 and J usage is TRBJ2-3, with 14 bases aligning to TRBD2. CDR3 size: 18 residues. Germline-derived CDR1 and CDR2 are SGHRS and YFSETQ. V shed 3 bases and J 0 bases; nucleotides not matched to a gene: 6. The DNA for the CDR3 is TGCGCCAGCAGCTCGTTGACTAGCGGGAGGGCTAGCACAGATACGCAGTATTTT. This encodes CASSSLTSGRASTDTQYF.

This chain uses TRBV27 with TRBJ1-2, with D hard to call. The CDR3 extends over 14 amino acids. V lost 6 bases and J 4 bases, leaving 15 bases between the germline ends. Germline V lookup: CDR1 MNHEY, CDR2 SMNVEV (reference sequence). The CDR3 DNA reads TGTGCCAGCAGACCTCTGGCAGACGGCTATGGCTACACCTTC. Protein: CASRPLADGYGYTF.

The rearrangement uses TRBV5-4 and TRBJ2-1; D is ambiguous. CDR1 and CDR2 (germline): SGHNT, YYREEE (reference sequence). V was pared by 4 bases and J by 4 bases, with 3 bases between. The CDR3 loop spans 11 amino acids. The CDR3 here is CASSHYNEQFF. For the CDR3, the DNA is TGTGCCAGCAGCCATTACAATGAGCAGTTCTTC.

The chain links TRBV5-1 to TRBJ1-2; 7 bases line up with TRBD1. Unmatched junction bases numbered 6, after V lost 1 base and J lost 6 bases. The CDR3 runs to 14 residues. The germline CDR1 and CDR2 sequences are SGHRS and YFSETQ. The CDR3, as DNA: TGCGCCAGCAGCTTGAGGGGGCGCGTAAATGGCTACACCTTC. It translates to CASSLRGRVNGYTF.

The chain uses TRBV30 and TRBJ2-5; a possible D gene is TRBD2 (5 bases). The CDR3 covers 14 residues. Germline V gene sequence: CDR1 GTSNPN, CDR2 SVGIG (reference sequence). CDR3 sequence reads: CASWTRKGEETQYF. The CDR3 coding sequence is TGTGCTTCTTGGACTCGGAAAGGTGAAGAGACCCAGTACTTC.

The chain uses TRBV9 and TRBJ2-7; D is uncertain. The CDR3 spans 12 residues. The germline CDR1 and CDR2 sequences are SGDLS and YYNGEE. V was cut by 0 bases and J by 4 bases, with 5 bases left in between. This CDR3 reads CASSVDEYEQYF. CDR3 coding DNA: TGTGCCAGCAGCGTAGACGAATACGAGCAGTACTTC.

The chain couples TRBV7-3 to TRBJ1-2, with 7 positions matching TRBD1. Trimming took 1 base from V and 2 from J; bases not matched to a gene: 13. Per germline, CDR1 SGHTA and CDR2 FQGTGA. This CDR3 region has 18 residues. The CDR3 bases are TGTGCCAGCAGCTTAAATCCGAACCAGGACAGGCTAAACTATGGCTACACCTTC. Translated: CASSLNPNQDRLNYGYTF.

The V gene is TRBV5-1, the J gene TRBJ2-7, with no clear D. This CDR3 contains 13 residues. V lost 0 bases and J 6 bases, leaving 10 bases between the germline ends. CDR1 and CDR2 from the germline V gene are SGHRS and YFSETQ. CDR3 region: CASSLVGSAEQYF. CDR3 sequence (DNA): TGCGCCAGCAGCTTGGTAGGGTCGGCCGAGCAGTACTTC.

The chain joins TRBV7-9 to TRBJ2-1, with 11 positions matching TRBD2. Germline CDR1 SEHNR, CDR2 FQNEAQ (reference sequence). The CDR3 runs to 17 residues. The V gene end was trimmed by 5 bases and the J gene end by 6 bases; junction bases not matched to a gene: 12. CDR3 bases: TGTGCCAGCAGCCCCCAGAATAGCGGGAGGGGGGCCAATGAGCAGTTCTTC. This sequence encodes CASSPQNSGRGANEQFF.

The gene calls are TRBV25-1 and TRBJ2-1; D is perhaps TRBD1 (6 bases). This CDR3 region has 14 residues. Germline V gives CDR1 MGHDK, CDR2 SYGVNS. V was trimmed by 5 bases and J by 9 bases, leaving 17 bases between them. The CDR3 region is CASSRPTGLAEQFF. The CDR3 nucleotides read TGTGCCAGCAGTCGCCCCACAGGGTTGGCTGAGCAGTTCTTC.

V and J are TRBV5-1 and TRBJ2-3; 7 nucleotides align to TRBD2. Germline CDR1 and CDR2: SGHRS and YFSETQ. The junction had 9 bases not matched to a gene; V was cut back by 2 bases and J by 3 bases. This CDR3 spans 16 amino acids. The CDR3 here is CASSFLSSGVTDTQYF. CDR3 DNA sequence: TGCGCCAGCAGCTTCTTATCCAGCGGGGTTACAGATACGCAGTATTTT.

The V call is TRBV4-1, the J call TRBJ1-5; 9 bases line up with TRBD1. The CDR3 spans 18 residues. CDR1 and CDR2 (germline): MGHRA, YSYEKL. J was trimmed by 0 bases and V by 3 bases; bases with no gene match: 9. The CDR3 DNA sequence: TGCGCCAGCAGCCATAAGACAGGGGGTACATATAGCAATCAGCCCCAGCATTTT. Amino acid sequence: CASSHKTGGTYSNQPQHF.

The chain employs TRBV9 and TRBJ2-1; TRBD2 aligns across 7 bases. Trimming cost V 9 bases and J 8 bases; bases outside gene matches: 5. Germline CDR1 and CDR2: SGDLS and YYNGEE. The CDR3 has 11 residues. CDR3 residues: CATGGDDEQFF. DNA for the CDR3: TGTGCCACGGGGGGAGACGATGAGCAGTTCTTC.

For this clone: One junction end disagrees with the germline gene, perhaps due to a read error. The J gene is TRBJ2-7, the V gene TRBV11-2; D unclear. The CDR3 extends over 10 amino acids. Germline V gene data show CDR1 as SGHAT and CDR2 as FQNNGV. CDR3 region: CASRNDMVDF. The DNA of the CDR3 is TGTGCCAGCAGGAACGACATGGTCGACTTC.

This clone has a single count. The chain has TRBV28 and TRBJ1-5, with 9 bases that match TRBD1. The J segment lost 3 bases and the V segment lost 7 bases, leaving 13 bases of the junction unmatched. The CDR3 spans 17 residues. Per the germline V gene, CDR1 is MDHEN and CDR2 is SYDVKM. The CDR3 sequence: CASKNLVGQGYNQPQHF. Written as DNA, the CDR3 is TGTGCCAGCAAAAATCTGGTGGGACAGGGCTACAATCAGCCCCAGCATTTT.

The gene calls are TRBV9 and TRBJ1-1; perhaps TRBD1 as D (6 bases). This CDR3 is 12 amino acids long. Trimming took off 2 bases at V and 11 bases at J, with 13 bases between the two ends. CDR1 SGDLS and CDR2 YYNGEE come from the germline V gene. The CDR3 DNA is TGTGCCAGCAGCGTGGGCAGGGGATCGGCTTTCTTT. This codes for CASSVGRGSAFF.